The sequence of this T cell receptor (beta chain) was determined in a study of blood T cell repertoires in COVID-19. As for the study in general: Researchers got acute and convalescent COVID-19 samples from the United States, Italy and Spain. PBMCs, B-cell-depleted T cells, or T cells were the source of the cDNA or gDNA that made up the material.

Authors' processing steps: Nucleated cell counts were estimated from reference gene primer amplification. Here immunoSEQ multiplex PCR was the method, and the copy in TCRdb shows in-frame clones only, minus some. V and J calls and clone size are copied from that table; D and trimming were computed from the DNA. The sample shows 360,000 or so clones, 90% of them seen only once. Sequenced: peripheral blood. The sequence was obtained from a man aged 18 to 35 with active or convalescent COVID-19.

CDR3: CASSQGQGLVYGYTF. In DNA form, the CDR3 reads TGCGCCAGCAGCCAAGGCCAGGGTTTAGTCTATGGCTACACCTTC. The chain links TRBV4-1 to TRBJ1-2; D is perhaps TRBD1 (5 bases). Trimming removed 1 base at V and 4 bases at J, with 13 bases between. CDR1 is MGHRA and CDR2 is YSYEKL in the germline V gene. The CDR3 runs to 15 residues.